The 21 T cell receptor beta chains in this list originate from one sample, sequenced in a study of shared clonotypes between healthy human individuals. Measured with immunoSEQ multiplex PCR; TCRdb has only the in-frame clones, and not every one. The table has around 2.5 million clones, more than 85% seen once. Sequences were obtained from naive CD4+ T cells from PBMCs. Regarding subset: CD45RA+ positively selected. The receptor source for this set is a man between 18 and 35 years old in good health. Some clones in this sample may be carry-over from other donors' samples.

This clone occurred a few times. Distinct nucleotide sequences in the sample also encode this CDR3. The CDR3 reads CASSWATNEKLFF. The CDR3 DNA is TGTGCCAGCAGCTGGGCAACTAATGAAAAACTGTTTTTT. The chain is built from TRBV7-9 and TRBJ1-4; no definite D call. V lost 4 bases and J lost 0, with 3 bases in between. This CDR3 has 13 amino acids. The germline gives CDR1 SEHNR, CDR2 FQNEAQ (reference sequence).

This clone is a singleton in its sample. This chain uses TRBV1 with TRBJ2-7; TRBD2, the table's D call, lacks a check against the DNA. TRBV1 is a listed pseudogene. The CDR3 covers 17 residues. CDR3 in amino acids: CTSSYGLAGGLPYEQYF. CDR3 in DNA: TGCACCAGCAGCTACGGACTAGCGGGAGGGTTACCCTACGAGCAGTACTTC.

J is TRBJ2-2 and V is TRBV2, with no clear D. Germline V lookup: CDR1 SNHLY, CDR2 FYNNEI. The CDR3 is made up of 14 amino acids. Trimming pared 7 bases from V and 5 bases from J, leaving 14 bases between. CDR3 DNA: TGTGCCAGCACCGGCGTATATGGAACCGGGGAGCTGTTTTTT. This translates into CASTGVYGTGELFF.

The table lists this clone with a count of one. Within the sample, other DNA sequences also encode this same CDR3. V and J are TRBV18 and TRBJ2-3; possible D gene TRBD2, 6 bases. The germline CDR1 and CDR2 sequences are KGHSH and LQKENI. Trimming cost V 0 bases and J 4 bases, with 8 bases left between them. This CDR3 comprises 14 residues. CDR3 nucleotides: TGTGCCAGCTCACCACCGGGGACTCCAGATACGCAGTATTTT. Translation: CASSPPGTPDTQYF.

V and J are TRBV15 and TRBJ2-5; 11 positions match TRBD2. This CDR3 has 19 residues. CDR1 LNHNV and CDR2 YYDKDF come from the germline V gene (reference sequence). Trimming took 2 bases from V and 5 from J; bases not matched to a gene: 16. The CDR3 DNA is TGTGCCACCAGCAGACAGGTCTATAAGTCTAGCGGGAGGTTGGAGACCCAGTACTTC. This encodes CATSRQVYKSSGRLETQYF. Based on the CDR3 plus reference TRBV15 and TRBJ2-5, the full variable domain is DAMVIQNPRYQVTQFGKPVTLSCSQTLNHNVMYWYQQKSSQAPKLLFHYYDKDFNNEADTPDNFQSRRPNTSFCFLDIRSPGLGDTAMYLCATSRQVYKSSGRLETQYFGPGTRLLVL.

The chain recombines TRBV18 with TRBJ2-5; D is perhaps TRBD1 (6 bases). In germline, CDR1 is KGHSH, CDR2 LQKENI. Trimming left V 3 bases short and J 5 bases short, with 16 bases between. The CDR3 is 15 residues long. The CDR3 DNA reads TGTGCCAGCTCACCCCAACTCCAGGGGCACGAGACCCAGTACTTC. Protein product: CASSPQLQGHETQYF. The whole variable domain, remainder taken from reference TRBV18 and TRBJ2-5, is NAGVMQNPRHLVRRRGQEARLRCSPMKGHSHVYWYRQLPEEGLKFMVYLQKENIIDESGMPKERFSAEFPKEGPSILRIQQVVRGDSAAYFCASSPQLQGHETQYFGPGTRLLVL.

The CDR3 sequence is CASRPTGYEQYF. As DNA, the CDR3 is TGTGCCAGCAGGCCGACAGGTTACGAGCAGTACTTC. The V call is TRBV6-1, the J call TRBJ2-7; a weak D match, TRBD1 (6 bases). The CDR3 extends over 12 amino acids. The V gene lost 6 bases and the J gene lost 4 bases, with 10 bases spanning the gap. The germline gives CDR1 MNHNS, CDR2 SASEGT.

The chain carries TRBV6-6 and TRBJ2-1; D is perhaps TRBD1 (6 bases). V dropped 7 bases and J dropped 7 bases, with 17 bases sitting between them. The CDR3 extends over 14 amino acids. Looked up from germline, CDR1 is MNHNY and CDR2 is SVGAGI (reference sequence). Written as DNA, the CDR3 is TGTGCCAGCACTATACAGGGTACCCGTAATGAGCAGTTCTTC. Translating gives CASTIQGTRNEQFF.

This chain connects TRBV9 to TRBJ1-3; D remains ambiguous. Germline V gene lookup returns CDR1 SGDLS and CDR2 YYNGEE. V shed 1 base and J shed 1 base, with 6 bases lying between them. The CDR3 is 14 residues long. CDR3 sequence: CASSVHFSGNTIYF. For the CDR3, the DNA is TGTGCCAGCAGCGTACACTTTTCTGGAAACACCATATATTTT.

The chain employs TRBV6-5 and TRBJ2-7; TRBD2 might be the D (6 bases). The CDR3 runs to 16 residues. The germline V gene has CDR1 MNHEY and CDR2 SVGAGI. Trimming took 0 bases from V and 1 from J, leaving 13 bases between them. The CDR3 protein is CASSYSGSRTSYEQYF. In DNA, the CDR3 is TGTGCCAGCAGTTACTCCGGGAGTCGGACATCCTACGAGCAGTACTTC.

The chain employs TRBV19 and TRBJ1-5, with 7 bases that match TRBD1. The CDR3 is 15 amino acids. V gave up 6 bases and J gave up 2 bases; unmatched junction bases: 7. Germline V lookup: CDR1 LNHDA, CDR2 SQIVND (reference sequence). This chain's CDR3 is CASSLTGTRNQPQHF. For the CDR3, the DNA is TGTGCCAGTAGCCTGACAGGGACGCGCAATCAGCCCCAGCATTTT.

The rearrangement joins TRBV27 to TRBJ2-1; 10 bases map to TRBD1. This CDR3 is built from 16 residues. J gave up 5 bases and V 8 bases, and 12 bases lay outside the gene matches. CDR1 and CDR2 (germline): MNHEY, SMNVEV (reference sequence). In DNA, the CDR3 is TGTGCCAGCGGGACAGCCTCGGGACAGGGGAACAATGAGCAGTTCTTC. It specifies CASGTASGQGNNEQFF.

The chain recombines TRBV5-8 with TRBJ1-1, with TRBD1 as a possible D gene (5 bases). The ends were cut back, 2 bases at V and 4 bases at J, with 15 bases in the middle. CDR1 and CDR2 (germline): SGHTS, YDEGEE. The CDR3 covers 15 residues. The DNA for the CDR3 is TGTGCCAGCAGCTTCCGCCGGGGGGGTGGCACTGAAGCTTTCTTT. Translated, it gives CASSFRRGGGTEAFF.

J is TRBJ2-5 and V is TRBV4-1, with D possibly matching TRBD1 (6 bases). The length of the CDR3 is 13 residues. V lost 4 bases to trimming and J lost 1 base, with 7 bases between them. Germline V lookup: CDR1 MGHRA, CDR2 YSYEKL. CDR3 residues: CASSRTAQETQYF. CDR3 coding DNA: TGCGCCAGCAGCCGGACAGCCCAAGAGACCCAGTACTTC.

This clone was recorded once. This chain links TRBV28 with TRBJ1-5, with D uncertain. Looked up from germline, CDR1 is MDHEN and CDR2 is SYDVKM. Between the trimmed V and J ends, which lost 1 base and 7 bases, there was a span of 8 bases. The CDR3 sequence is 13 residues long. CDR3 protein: CASSLFRQQPQHF. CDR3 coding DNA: TGTGCCAGCAGTTTATTCAGACAACAGCCCCAGCATTTT.

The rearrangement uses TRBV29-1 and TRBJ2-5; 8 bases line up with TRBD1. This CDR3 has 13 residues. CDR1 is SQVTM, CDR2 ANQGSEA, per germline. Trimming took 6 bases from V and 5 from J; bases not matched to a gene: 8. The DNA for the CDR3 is TGCAGCGTAGGACAGGGTGGCCCGGAGACCCAGTACTTC. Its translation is CSVGQGGPETQYF.

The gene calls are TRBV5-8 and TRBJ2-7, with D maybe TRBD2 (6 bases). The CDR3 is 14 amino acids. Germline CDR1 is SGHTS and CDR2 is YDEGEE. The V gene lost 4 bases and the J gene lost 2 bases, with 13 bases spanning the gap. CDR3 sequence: CASSLSGAPYEQYF. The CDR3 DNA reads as TGTGCCAGCAGCCTATCGGGAGCTCCCTACGAGCAGTACTTC.

DNA for the CDR3: TGCGCCAGCAGCCAGGGAATGCAGGGGACCTACGAGCAGTACTTC. Its translation: CASSQGMQGTYEQYF. The chain uses TRBV4-1 and TRBJ2-7, with D maybe TRBD1 (6 bases). Germline V gene sequence: CDR1 MGHRA, CDR2 YSYEKL. The CDR3 spans 15 residues. V gave up 3 bases and J gave up 2 bases, with 14 bases separating them.

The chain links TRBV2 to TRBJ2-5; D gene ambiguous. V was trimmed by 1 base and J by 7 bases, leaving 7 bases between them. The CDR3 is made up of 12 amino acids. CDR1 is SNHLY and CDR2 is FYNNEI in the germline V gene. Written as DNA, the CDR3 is TGTGCCAGCAGTGAAGAAAGTAGGACCCAGTACTTC. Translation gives CASSEESRTQYF.

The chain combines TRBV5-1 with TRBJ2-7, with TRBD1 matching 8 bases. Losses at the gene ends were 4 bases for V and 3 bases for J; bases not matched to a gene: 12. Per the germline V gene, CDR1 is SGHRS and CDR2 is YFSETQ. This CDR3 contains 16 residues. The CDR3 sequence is CASSPGQGLDGYEQYF. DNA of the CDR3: TGCGCCAGCAGCCCCGGACAGGGTCTCGATGGCTACGAGCAGTACTTC.

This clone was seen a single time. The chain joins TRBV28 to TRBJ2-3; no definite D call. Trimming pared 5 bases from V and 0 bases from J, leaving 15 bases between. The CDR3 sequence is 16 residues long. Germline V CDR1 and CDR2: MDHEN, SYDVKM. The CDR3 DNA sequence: TGTGCCAGCAGTGACCCCGGCCAGCCTAGCACAGATACGCAGTATTTT. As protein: CASSDPGQPSTDTQYF. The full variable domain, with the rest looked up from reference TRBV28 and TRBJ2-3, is DVKVTQSSRYLVKRTGEKVFLECVQDMDHENMFWYRQDPGLGLRLIYFSYDVKMKEKGDIPEGYSVSREKKERFSLILESASTNQTSMYLCASSDPGQPSTDTQYFGPGTRLTVL.